This T cell receptor (beta chain) was sequenced for a study of T cells in Graves' hyperthyroidism and ophthalmopathy. This clonotype was seen a handful of times. The target antigen is unknown. The CDR3 regions of TCR beta were amplified from RNA transcripts. A first-round RT-PCR of the TCR CDR3 used the HTBI primer set. TCRdb itself ran the multiplex PCR reads through MiXCR, one entry per CDR3 protein. The repertoire holds over 700,000 distinct CDR3 sequences, with around 20% as singletons. Findings and caveats of the study: Among clonotypes expanded in thyroid above 0.001, most were also found in blood.

Not enrolled were patients with uncontrolled infection, other autoimmune disease, pregnancy or lactation. This CDR3 comprises 15 residues. The ends were cut back, 0 bases at V and 3 bases at J, with 9 bases in the middle. Germline assignment: CDR1 DFQATT and CDR2 SNEGSKA (reference sequence). Sample: blood. The V call is TRBV20-1, the J call TRBJ1-6; D call uncertain. The sequence came from a woman aged 50 to 65 with Graves' hyperthyroidism that later progressed to Graves' ophthalmopathy. The CDR3 is CSAREREYYNSPLHF. CDR3 DNA sequence: TGCAGTGCTAGAGAACGGGAATACTATAATTCACCCCTCCACTTT.